This record looks at one T cell receptor beta chain sequence and its context. The data originate from a study of blood T cell repertoires in COVID-19. Here immunoSEQ multiplex PCR was the method, and the copy in TCRdb shows in-frame clones only, minus some. This table holds under 200,000 clones, approximately 86% found once. Germline V gene lookup returns CDR1 MDHEN and CDR2 SYDVKM. The V end was cut by 6 bases, the J end by 6 bases, with 21 bases between. The CDR3 consists of 15 residues. The sample comprised peripheral blood. The V gene is TRBV28, the J gene TRBJ2-7; TRBD1 is a possible D gene (6 bases). This TCR derives from a man in his 70s with acute or convalescent COVID-19. The CDR3 loop is CASRGHTPHLIEQYF. The CDR3 region has the DNA TGTGCCAGCAGGGGACACACGCCCCATCTCATCGAGCAGTACTTC.